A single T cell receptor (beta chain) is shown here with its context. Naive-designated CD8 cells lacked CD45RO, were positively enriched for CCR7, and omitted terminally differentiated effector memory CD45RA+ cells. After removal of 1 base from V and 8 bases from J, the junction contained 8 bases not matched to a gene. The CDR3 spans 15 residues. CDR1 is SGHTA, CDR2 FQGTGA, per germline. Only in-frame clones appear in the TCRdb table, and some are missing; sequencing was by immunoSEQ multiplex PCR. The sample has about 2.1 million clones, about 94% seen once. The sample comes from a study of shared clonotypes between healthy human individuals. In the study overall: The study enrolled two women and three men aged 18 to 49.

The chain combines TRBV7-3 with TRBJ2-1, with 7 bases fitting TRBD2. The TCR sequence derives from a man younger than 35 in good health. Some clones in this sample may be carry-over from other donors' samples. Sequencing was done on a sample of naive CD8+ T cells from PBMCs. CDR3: CASSLIAGAIHEQFF. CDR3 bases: TGTGCCAGCAGCTTAATTGCGGGAGCGATCCATGAGCAGTTCTTC.